The sequence of this TCR beta chain was determined in a study of radiotherapy plus CTLA-4 blockade in lung cancer. Turning to the study itself: In roughly 17% of patients, objective responses were seen; approximately 31% had disease control.

The data were produced by immunoSEQ multiplex PCR, yet TCRdb's version contains in-frame clones alone and is incomplete. This sample has some 78,000 clones, with 85% to 90% found just once. Chemo-refractory metastatic non-small-cell lung cancer patients underwent focal radiation alongside CTLA-4 blockade with ipilimumab. The CDR3 is made up of 14 amino acids. J lost 6 bases, V lost 8 bases, and 10 bases had no gene match. Germline V CDR1 and CDR2: MDHEN, SYDVKM. On this clone itself: Its cognate antigen is unknown.

Study-wide points: Once radiotherapy plus ipilimumab had been given, TCR clones derived from tumor expanded in blood. Early blood T cell clone dynamics, with interferon-beta, were reported to best predict response.

The sequence came from a human donor with non-small cell lung cancer who had stable disease on radiotherapy plus ipilimumab. The source material was peripheral blood, sampled from a patient treated with radiotherapy plus ipilimumab. This chain joins TRBV28 and TRBJ2-7; 10 bases line up with TRBD1. The CDR3 region has the DNA TGTGCCAGCCGCAGGACAGGGGGTGAGGTCGAGCAGTACTTC. The encoded protein is CASRRTGGEVEQYF.